This TCR beta chain was documented in a study of blood T cell repertoires in COVID-19. Study-level information: Acute and convalescent COVID-19 samples came from the United States, Italy and Spain. T cells, B-cell-depleted T cells, or PBMCs provided the cDNA or gDNA that served as material.

In the authors' workflow: Cell counts per sample came from amplifying reference gene primers. The assay was immunoSEQ multiplex PCR, and TCRdb's table has in-frame clones only and misses some. D and trimming were read from the DNA, whereas the V and J calls and clone size are those reported in that table. This sample carries fewer than 200,000 clones, around four fifths of them seen once, and the ten largest clones take approximately 15%. This clone was recorded a few times. Self-reported history from a screening survey and questionnaire set each donor's cohort. This sequence originates from a woman between 50 and 59 years old who had recovered from COVID-19. Input material: PBMCs or T cells enriched from blood (not recorded which).

DNA of the CDR3: TGCGCCAGCAGCCAAGATCCGGGACAGGGTGGTGGCTACACCTTC. This encodes CASSQDPGQGGGYTF. The chain combines TRBV4-1 with TRBJ1-2; 9 bases align to TRBD1. The V gene end was trimmed by 0 bases and the J gene end by 7 bases; junction bases not matched to a gene: 6. There are 15 residues in the CDR3. CDR1 and CDR2 (germline): MGHRA, YSYEKL.